The clone carrying this T cell receptor (beta chain) has at least ten counts. Its target is unknown. With a J-beta primer mix and a sample-barcoded 5' primer, a second PCR ran about 6 to 11 cycles. From the 5' RACE reads, TCRdb called clonotypes with MiXCR, one entry per CDR3 protein. This sample yields 550,000 to 800,000 distinct CDR3 sequences, of which 32% are seen a single time; approximately 15% belongs to the top ten. This record comes from a study of blood T cells in healthy people across ages. General study findings and limits: More naive CD4+ cells and higher diversity were found in long-lived than in aged donors.

CDR3 length equals 16 residues. Germline CDR1 and CDR2: SGDLS and YYNGEE. J was trimmed by 1 base and V by 0 bases; bases with no gene match: 7. Aged roughly 6 to 95, donors were systemically healthy Caucasians from Russia. Isolation of PBMCs gave at least 7 million cells per sample. The chain has TRBV9 and TRBJ2-7, with TRBD2 matching over 7 bases. The TCR originated in a woman older than 75 in good health. Sequencing input: blood. Written as DNA, the CDR3 is TGTGCCAGCAGCGTAGGCGAAGCGGGGTTTTCCTACGAGCAGTACTTC. Protein product: CASSVGEAGFSYEQYF.